The rows below give T cell receptor beta chains drawn from one sample of a study of technical replicates of blood from a few donors. Only in-frame clones appear in the TCRdb table, and some are missing; sequencing was by immunoSEQ multiplex PCR. Here the sample spans around 70,000 clones, around 95% being singletons. Sequenced material: T cells isolated from PBMCs. The receptors originated from a human donor in good health. The CDR3 runs from the conserved cysteine through the conserved F or W. A D gene is named only where the DNA matches it firmly. For some rows the clone size is stated as once, few or many, or as a class when expanded; others skip it.

j_call v_call clone_size d_call cdr3_nt cdr3_aa
TRBJ2-3 TRBV12-5 . TRBD2 TGTGCTAGTGGTTCCGGGGGGGCCGCGGGCACAGATACGCAGTATTTT CASGSGGAAGTDTQYF
TRBJ2-3 TRBV27 . . TGTGCCAGCAGTTTACTCAGCGCGGGCACAGATACGCAGTATTTT CASSLLSAGTDTQYF
TRBJ2-7 TRBV19 . . TGTGCCAGTAGTAGCGGGAACCTCTACGAGCAGTACTTC CASSSGNLYEQYF
TRBJ1-4 TRBV6-6 . . TGTGCCAGCAGTTTCCGGACAGCTACAACTAATGAAAAACTGTTTTTT CASSFRTATTNEKLFF
TRBJ2-7 TRBV2 . TRBD2 TGTGCCAGCAGTGCGGCTAGCGGGGGGCCCGACGAGCAGTACTTC CASSAASGGPDEQYF
TRBJ2-7 TRBV6-6 . . TGTGCCAGCAGTCCCCTCGGGATCTCCTTATCCTACGAGCAGTACTTC CASSPLGISLSYEQYF
TRBJ1-4 TRBV5-1 . . TGCGCCAGCAGCTTGAGCTCGGGAAATGAAAAACTGTTTTTT CASSLSSGNEKLFF
TRBJ1-5 TRBV19 . . TGTGCCAGTAGTATAACCCCGGGGGGTTCCTATCAGCCCCAGCATTTT CASSITPGGSYQPQHF
TRBJ2-2 TRBV7-9 once . TGTGCCAGCAGCCCTAGGGGTGGCGTGAACACCGGGGAGCTGTTTTTT CASSPRGGVNTGELFF
TRBJ2-7 TRBV11-2 . . TGTGCCAGCAGCTTGGCAGGATCTAACTACGAGCAGTACTTC CASSLAGSNYEQYF
TRBJ1-1 TRBV6-1 . . TGTGCCAGCAGTGGGCAGGGGAACACTGAAGCTTTCTTT CASSGQGNTEAFF
TRBJ1-4 TRBV2 . TRBD1 TGTGCCAGCAGTGTCATGGGACAGCCTAATGAAAAACTGTTTTTT CASSVMGQPNEKLFF
TRBJ1-1 TRBV6-6 . . TGTGCCAGCAGGAGTGGACAGGAAGCTTTCTTT CASRSGQEAFF
TRBJ2-1 TRBV9 . TRBD2 TGTGCCAGCAGCGTAGCCCCGGGACTAGCGGGATACAATGAGCAGTTCTTC CASSVAPGLAGYNEQFF
TRBJ1-1 TRBV28 . . TGTGCCAGCAGTTCGCCGGGACAAATGAACACTGAAGCTTTCTTT CASSSPGQMNTEAFF
TRBJ2-1 TRBV19 . . TGTGCCAGTAGTATAGATCTCAGACTGACGTCCTACAATGAGCAGTTCTTC CASSIDLRLTSYNEQFF
TRBJ2-1 TRBV6-5 once TRBD2 TGTGCCAGCAGTTACTCGGGGGGGATTTACTACAATGAGCAGTTCTTC CASSYSGGIYYNEQFF
TRBJ2-5 TRBV30 once TRBD2 TGTGCCTGGAGTGTAACGGGGGGGTCGGAGACCCAGTACTTC CAWSVTGGSETQYF
TRBJ2-3 TRBV11-2 . . TGTGCCAGTACCGGGAGATTCACAGATACGCAGTATTTT CASTGRFTDTQYF
TRBJ1-1 TRBV18 . . TGTGCCAGCTCACCTCGATCCATTCTATCGACAGGAGTGAACACTGAAGCTTTCTTT CASSPRSILSTGVNTEAFF
TRBJ2-1 TRBV28 . . TGTGCCAGCAGTTTATCCCGACAGCAGCAGTTCTTC CASSLSRQQQFF
TRBJ2-7 TRBV29-1 . TRBD1 TGCAGCGTTGAAGGACAGGGAACGGGCTACGAGCAGTACTTC CSVEGQGTGYEQYF
TRBJ2-2 TRBV11-3 once . TGTGCCAGCACCCGGAGTGGTGGCAGGGGCCGAGACACCGGGGAGCTGTTTTTT CASTRSGGRGRDTGELFF
TRBJ2-5 TRBV7-9 . TRBD1 TGTGCCAGCAGCTTAGCCCTAGGAAGAACAGGGGCCTCGGGGACCCAGTACTTC CASSLALGRTGASGTQYF
TRBJ2-7 TRBV28 . TRBD1 TGTGCCAGCAGTCCTACTCTACTCGGGACAGGGGATAGTTACGAGCAGTACTTC CASSPTLLGTGDSYEQYF
TRBJ2-3 TRBV15 . . TGTGCCACCAGCAGAGTCGAGGTTCCAGATACGCAGTATTTT CATSRVEVPDTQYF
TRBJ1-6 TRBV30 few . TGTGCCTGGAGTGGCGCAGGCCGTTATAATTCACCCCTCCACTTT CAWSGAGRYNSPLHF
TRBJ1-5 TRBV4-1 . . TGCGCCAGCAGCCAAGGGTGGGGGGGCAAGGACGATCAGCCCCAGCATTTT CASSQGWGGKDDQPQHF
TRBJ1-1 TRBV5-1 . . TGCGCCAGCAGCTTGGCCCACAGGGTCAACACTGAAGCTTTCTTT CASSLAHRVNTEAFF
TRBJ1-1 TRBV7-9 . . TGTGCCAGCAGCTTATCTGTGAACACTGAAGCTTTCTTT CASSLSVNTEAFF
TRBJ1-2 TRBV4-1 . . TGCGCCAGCAGCCAAGTCGGGAGGAAGCTTGTACAACGCGACTACACCTTC CASSQVGRKLVQRDYTF
TRBJ1-1 TRBV7-9 . TRBD1 TGTGCCAGCAGCTCCAGACAGGGGGTAGCGAACACTGAAGCTTTCTTT CASSSRQGVANTEAFF
TRBJ1-1 TRBV10-2 . . TGCGCCAGCAGTGAGTCGAGGATCCCACGAGACACTGAAGCTTTCTTT CASSESRIPRDTEAFF
TRBJ2-7 TRBV6-5 . TRBD2 TGTGCCAGCAGTTACCTAGGACTAGACGAGCAGTACTTC CASSYLGLDEQYF
TRBJ1-1 TRBV7-3 . TRBD1 TGTGCCAGCAGCCTTGGACAGGGAGAAGCTTTCTTT CASSLGQGEAFF
TRBJ1-1 TRBV29-1 . . TGCAGCGTTGAATGGGTAGGGGCAAGGGTGAACACTGAAGCTTTCTTT CSVEWVGARVNTEAFF
TRBJ2-7 TRBV6-5 once . TGTGCCAGCAGTTACTCGACAAACTACGAGCAGTACTTC CASSYSTNYEQYF
TRBJ2-3 TRBV28 . . TGTGCCAGCAGTTCTCTTCTAAGGCGGGTACTCCACCAAAGGAGGGGTGATACGCAGTATTTT CASSSLLRRVLHQRRGDTQYF
TRBJ2-3 TRBV9 . TRBD2 TGTGCCAGCAGCGAACTAGCGTCCCTCACCACAGATACGCAGTATTTT CASSELASLTTDTQYF
TRBJ1-2 TRBV19 . . TGTGCCAGTAGTATAGAGGCCAGCTATGGCTACACCTTC CASSIEASYGYTF
TRBJ2-3 TRBV6-1 . . TGTGCCAGCAGTGAAATGGGCCCCAGCACAGATACGCAGTATTTT CASSEMGPSTDTQYF
TRBJ2-1 TRBV19 . TRBD1 TGTGCCAGTAGTACTGGGACAGGGGGCAATGAGCAGTTCTTC CASSTGTGGNEQFF
TRBJ2-1 TRBV21-1 . . TGTGCCAGCAGCAAAATGCTTGGACAGAGGCACATGAATGAGCAGTTCTTC CASSKMLGQRHMNEQFF
TRBJ2-2 TRBV10-1 . TRBD2 TGCGCCAGCAGTGCCCCCGGGACTAGCGGGAGTAGGAGGGACGGGGAGCTGTTTTTT CASSAPGTSGSRRDGELFF
TRBJ1-1 TRBV6-5 few . TGTGCCAGCAGCCTCGATGAGCAGAACACTGAAGCTTTCTTT CASSLDEQNTEAFF
TRBJ1-1 TRBV20-1 . . TGCAGTGCTAGTAGGAACACTGAAGCTTTCTTT CSASRNTEAFF
TRBJ1-1 TRBV4-1 . TRBD1 TGCGCCAGCAGCCCATACAGGGGGCAAGACACTGAAGCTTTCTTT CASSPYRGQDTEAFF
TRBJ2-7 TRBV6-6 once TRBD2 TGTGCCAGCAGTTTGCGGGGGGGTTTATACGAGCAGTACTTC CASSLRGGLYEQYF
TRBJ1-3 TRBV13 . . TGTGCCAGCAGCCCCATCTCTGGAAACACCATATATTTT CASSPISGNTIYF